This T cell receptor (beta chain) was obtained from a study of T cell responses to AZD1222 COVID-19 vaccine. Points from the study as a whole: Baseline seropositivity characterized only a handful of AZD1222 recipients. White British donors predominated, females outnumbered males, and clonal diversity was possibly underestimated. Rises in breadth and depth of Spike-specific TCRs came after two AZD1222 doses.

CDR3 size: 16 residues. The germline gives CDR1 ENHRY, CDR2 SYGVKD. V trimming: 4 bases; J trimming: 2 bases; junction bases outside the gene matches: 6. This clone was observed once. What it binds is unknown. The repertoire was sequenced with immunoSEQ multiplex PCR; TCRdb's copy has only in-frame clones and lacks some. Among about 150,000 clones listed, approximately 90% were seen once. The sequencing used peripheral blood, collected 28 days after the second AZD1222 dose. The receptor comes from an adult who received the AZD1222 COVID-19 vaccine. The chain combines TRBV10-3 with TRBJ2-2; 8 nucleotides agree with TRBD2. The CDR3 here is CAISGLAPDNTGELFF. As DNA, the CDR3 is TGTGCCATCAGTGGACTAGCGCCAGATAACACCGGGGAGCTGTTTTTT.